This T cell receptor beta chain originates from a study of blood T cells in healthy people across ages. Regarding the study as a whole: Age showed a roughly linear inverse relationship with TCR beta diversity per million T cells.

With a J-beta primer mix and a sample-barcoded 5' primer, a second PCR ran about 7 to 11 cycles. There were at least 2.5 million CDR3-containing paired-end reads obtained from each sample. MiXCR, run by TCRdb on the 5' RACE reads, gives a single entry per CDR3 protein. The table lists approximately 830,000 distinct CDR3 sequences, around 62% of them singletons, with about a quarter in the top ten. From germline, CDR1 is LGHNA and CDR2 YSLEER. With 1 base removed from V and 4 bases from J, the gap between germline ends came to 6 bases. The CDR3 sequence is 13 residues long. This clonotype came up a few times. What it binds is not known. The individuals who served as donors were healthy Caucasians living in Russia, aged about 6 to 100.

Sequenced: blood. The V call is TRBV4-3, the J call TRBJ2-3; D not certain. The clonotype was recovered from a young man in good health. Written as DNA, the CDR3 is TGCGCCAGCAGCCAAGGACTGCCAGATACGCAGTATTTT. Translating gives CASSQGLPDTQYF.